This passage covers 27 T cell receptor beta chains from one sample sequenced in a study of T cell responses to AZD1222 COVID-19 vaccine. Sequencing used immunoSEQ multiplex PCR; TCRdb keeps in-frame clones, though not all of them. The data contain 56,000 or so clones, 75% to 90% of them singletons. The sequencing here drew on peripheral blood, taken on day 0 of AZD1222 vaccination. These receptors originate from an adult in good health.

This sequence joins TRBV5-4 and TRBJ1-3; D is undetermined. Germline V gene lookup returns CDR1 SGHNT and CDR2 YYREEE (reference sequence). CDR3 length: 14 amino acids. V gave up 2 bases and J gave up 1 base, with 7 bases separating them. CDR3 loop: CASSLIGSGNTIYF. CDR3 bases: TGTGCCAGCAGCTTAATAGGGTCTGGAAACACCATATATTTT.

The rearrangement links TRBV25-1 to TRBJ2-5, with D perhaps being TRBD1 or TRBD2 (5 bases each). Germline lookup yields CDR1 MGHDK and CDR2 SYGVNS. V gave up 2 bases and J gave up 2 bases, with 15 bases separating them. The length of the CDR3 is 16 residues. CDR3: CASSELQGRGQETQYF. As DNA, the CDR3 is TGTGCCAGCAGTGAACTTCAGGGTCGAGGGCAAGAGACCCAGTACTTC.

The CDR3 DNA sequence: TGTGCCTGGACGGACAGCGTCTATGGCTACACCTTC. Translated, it gives CAWTDSVYGYTF. The rearrangement uses TRBV30 and TRBJ1-2, with D possibly TRBD1 on 6 matching bases. The CDR3 has 12 amino acids. Germline values: CDR1 GTSNPN, CDR2 SVGIG (reference sequence). V shed 4 bases and J shed 4 bases, with 10 bases lying between them.

The chain has TRBV11-3 and TRBJ1-3; 8 nucleotides align to TRBD1. Germline CDR1 and CDR2: SGHNT and YENEEA. The CDR3 consists of 15 residues. Unmatched junction bases numbered 2, after V lost 2 bases and J lost 2 bases. This CDR3 reads CASSLQGAAGNTIYF. DNA for the CDR3: TGTGCCAGCAGCTTACAGGGGGCGGCTGGAAACACCATATATTTT. Based on the CDR3 plus reference TRBV11-3 and TRBJ1-3, the full variable domain is EAGVVQSPRYKIIEKKQPVAFWCNPISGHNTLYWYLQNLGQGPELLIRYENEEAVDDSQLPKDRFSAERLKGVDSTLKIQPAELGDSAVYLCASSLQGAAGNTIYFGEGSWLTVV.

The V call is TRBV6-5, the J call TRBJ2-2; 7 bases map to TRBD1. V lost 5 bases to trimming and J lost 6 bases; unmatched junction nucleotides: 6. CDR3 size: 14 residues. The germline gives CDR1 MNHEY, CDR2 SVGAGI. Here the CDR3 reads CASSNRGFSGELFF. CDR3 nucleotide sequence: TGTGCCAGCAGTAACAGGGGATTTTCCGGGGAGCTGTTTTTT.

In this sample, this clone turned up once. The chain recombines TRBV19 with TRBJ1-5; the D gene is possibly TRBD1 (6 bases). The CDR3 length is 12 residues. Germline lookup yields CDR1 LNHDA and CDR2 SQIVND (reference sequence). Deletions cut 10 bases from V and 4 bases from J, with 11 bases between. The CDR3 region is CATGQINQPQHF. Written as DNA, the CDR3 is TGTGCCACCGGACAGATTAATCAGCCCCAGCATTTT.

This rearrangement joins TRBV27 to TRBJ1-1; 7 bases agree with TRBD1. The CDR3 length is 11 residues. Germline trimming cut 4 bases from V and 7 bases from J; bases unmatched to any gene: 0. Germline CDR1 and CDR2: MNHEY and SMNVEV (reference sequence). CDR3 nucleotides: TGTGCCAGCAGTTGGGACAGTGAAGCTTTCTTT. Encoded protein: CASSWDSEAFF.

This rearrangement joins TRBV19 to TRBJ1-5; no clear D. The CDR3 length is 13 residues. CDR1 LNHDA and CDR2 SQIVND come from the germline V gene (reference sequence). V was cut by 5 bases and J by 4 bases, with 9 bases left in between. CDR3 residues: CASSPGLNQPQHF. The CDR3 DNA reads as TGTGCCAGTAGTCCAGGATTGAATCAGCCCCAGCATTTT.

This rearrangement joins TRBV11-2 to TRBJ2-1; D gene ambiguous. Trimming stripped 1 base from V and 6 bases from J, with 7 bases between. Per germline, CDR1 SGHAT and CDR2 FQNNGV. This CDR3 comprises 13 residues. The CDR3 DNA is TGTGCCAGCAGCTTAGCCTTACCCAATGAGCAGTTCTTC. Amino acid sequence: CASSLALPNEQFF.

This chain uses TRBV7-2 with TRBJ1-2; D call uncertain. The CDR3 is 15 amino acids. V was pared by 3 bases and J by 4 bases, with 15 bases between. Germline lookup yields CDR1 SGHTA and CDR2 FQGNSA. CDR3 in DNA: TGTGCCAGCAGCTTGGCCCACAACGTAGTCTATGGCTACACCTTC. The encoded protein is CASSLAHNVVYGYTF.

The chain joins TRBV7-3 to TRBJ2-1; 11 positions match TRBD2. The germline CDR1 and CDR2 sequences are SGHTA and FQGTGA. With 4 bases clipped from V and 2 bases from J, the junction kept 1 base outside the gene matches. The CDR3 is 15 residues long. The CDR3: CASSSLAGAYNEQFF. The CDR3 DNA is TGTGCCAGCAGCTCACTAGCGGGAGCCTACAATGAGCAGTTCTTC.

J is TRBJ2-1 and V is TRBV29-1; TRBD2 matches 10 bases. Per germline, CDR1 SQVTM and CDR2 ANQGSEA. Trimming took 6 bases from V and 8 from J; bases not matched to a gene: 10. The CDR3 length is 14 residues. CDR3 nucleotides: TGCAGCGTCAAAAGCGGGAGGGGGGGCGATGAGCAGTTCTTC. Translated: CSVKSGRGGDEQFF.

The V call is TRBV4-3, the J call TRBJ1-2; D is ambiguous. This CDR3 contains 15 residues. V was cut by 1 base and J by 4 bases, with 13 bases left in between. The V gene's germline CDR1 is LGHNA and CDR2 YSLEER. CDR3 bases: TGCGCCAGCAGCCAAGGATTGGGTAACGGCTATGGCTACACCTTC. This encodes CASSQGLGNGYGYTF.

The V gene is TRBV10-2, the J gene TRBJ1-1, with D perhaps TRBD1 (5 bases). Germline V CDR1 and CDR2: WSHSY, SAAADI. The CDR3 consists of 16 residues. With 3 bases removed from V and 2 bases from J, the gap between germline ends came to 16 bases. The chain's CDR3 is CASSDGGRGLNTEAFF. Here the CDR3 DNA reads TGCGCCAGCAGTGATGGAGGAAGGGGACTTAACACTGAAGCTTTCTTT.

This clone was observed a few times. The rearrangement links TRBV2 to TRBJ1-2; tentative D call: TRBD1 (6 bases). This CDR3 is built from 16 residues. Per the germline V gene, CDR1 is SNHLY and CDR2 is FYNNEI. Between the trimmed V and J ends, which lost 4 bases and 2 bases, there was a span of 17 bases. CDR3 bases: TGTGCCAGCAGTGCCCTGACAGGTACCGGGAACTATGGCTACACCTTC. Protein: CASSALTGTGNYGYTF.

CDR3 sequence: CASTVQGTGELFF. In DNA form, the CDR3 reads TGTGCCAGCACGGTCCAGGGCACCGGGGAGCTGTTTTTT. This chain joins TRBV6-5 and TRBJ2-2; a weak D match, TRBD1 (5 bases). CDR1 and CDR2 from the germline V gene are MNHEY and SVGAGI. V gave up 7 bases and J gave up 4 bases, with 10 bases separating them. The CDR3 extends over 13 amino acids.

This clone was found once. V usage is TRBV30 and J usage is TRBJ1-2, with a weak D call TRBD1 (5 bases). V was shortened by 3 bases and J by 4 bases, with 18 bases between the two germline ends. CDR1 GTSNPN and CDR2 SVGIG come from the germline V gene (reference sequence). The CDR3 totals 15 residues. The CDR3 DNA sequence: TGTGCCTGGAGCCCCGGGGGGTACGGGTCCTATGGCTACACCTTC. It is translated as CAWSPGGYGSYGYTF.

The chain carries TRBV5-1 and TRBJ1-5, with 7 bases matching TRBD1. The CDR3 totals 14 residues. Germline CDR1 SGHRS, CDR2 YFSETQ. After removal of 1 base from V and 7 bases from J, the junction contained 5 bases not matched to a gene. CDR3 nucleotide sequence: TGCGCCAGCAGCTTGACAGGGGATGCCCAGCCCCAGCATTTT. Its translation: CASSLTGDAQPQHF.

The V and J genes are TRBV5-1 and TRBJ2-3, with D unresolved. V was pared by 0 bases and J by 0 bases, with 11 bases between. The CDR3 spans 16 residues. CDR1 is SGHRS, CDR2 YFSETQ, per germline. Here the CDR3 reads CASSLDSSTSTDTQYF. The CDR3 nucleotides are TGCGCCAGCAGCTTGGACTCGAGCACGAGCACAGATACGCAGTATTTT.

The J gene is TRBJ2-1, the V gene TRBV5-8; TRBD2 matches at 8 bases. Germline V gene sequence: CDR1 SGHTS, CDR2 YDEGEE. The ends lost 7 bases at V and 3 bases at J; junction bases unmatched: 12. The CDR3 has 16 residues. The CDR3 here is CASSRRGGRNYNEQFF. Here the CDR3 DNA reads TGTGCCAGCTCTCGTCGGGGCGGGAGGAACTACAATGAGCAGTTCTTC.

This rearrangement joins TRBV24-1 to TRBJ1-1; 10 nucleotides line up with TRBD1. V lost 5 bases, J lost 3 bases, and 2 bases stayed unmatched. Germline lookup yields CDR1 KGHDR and CDR2 SFDVKD. The CDR3 is 14 residues long. CDR3 DNA: TGTGCCACCAGTGGGACAGGGGGGGACACTGAAGCTTTCTTT. Protein: CATSGTGGDTEAFF.

V gene TRBV10-3 combines with J gene TRBJ2-5; 11 bases line up with TRBD2. This CDR3 comprises 19 residues. Germline V lookup: CDR1 ENHRY, CDR2 SYGVKD. J lost 4 bases, V lost 3 bases, and 16 bases had no gene match. CDR3 bases: TGTGCCATCAGTGATGGGACTAGCGGACCCTACACGGCTAGAGAGACCCAGTACTTC. It codes for CAISDGTSGPYTARETQYF.

V gene TRBV4-2 combines with J gene TRBJ1-2; 9 bases agree with TRBD1. Germline V gene lookup returns CDR1 LGHNA and CDR2 YNFKEQ. The V and J ends lost 1 base and 8 bases, in that order; junction bases with no gene match: 8. The CDR3 consists of 15 residues. CDR3 coding DNA: TGTGCCAGCAGCCAAGTTTTATCGGGACAGGGAGGCTACACCTTC. Translated: CASSQVLSGQGGYTF.

The CDR3 bases are TGTGCCAGCAGCCCCATAGGTGTCGCTGAAGCTTTCTTT. Translated: CASSPIGVAEAFF. This chain connects TRBV11-2 to TRBJ1-1; D is ambiguous. This CDR3 is built from 13 residues. Germline V CDR1 and CDR2: SGHAT, FQNNGV. V was trimmed by 5 bases and J by 6 bases, leaving 13 bases between them.

The CDR3: CASSWTSGGAYEQYF. CDR3 coding DNA: TGCGCCAGCAGCTGGACTAGCGGCGGAGCCTACGAGCAGTACTTC. The rearrangement joins TRBV5-1 to TRBJ2-7; 10 bases align to TRBD2. V lost 3 bases to trimming and J lost 2 bases; unmatched junction nucleotides: 5. The CDR3 length is 15 residues. Per the germline V gene, CDR1 is SGHRS and CDR2 is YFSETQ. The whole variable domain, remainder taken from reference TRBV5-1 and TRBJ2-7, is KAGVTQTPRYLIKTRGQQVTLSCSPISGHRSVSWYQQTPGQGLQFLFEYFSETQRNKGNFPGRFSGRQFSNSRSEMNVSTLELGDSALYLCASSWTSGGAYEQYFGPGTRLTVT.

This clone was observed a single time. CDR3 sequence (DNA): TGCAGCGTTATGTCTAGCGGGAGGGGAGTCGGGTTCTTC. This encodes CSVMSSGRGVGFF. V and J are TRBV29-1 and TRBJ2-1; 12 positions agree with TRBD2. The CDR3 sequence is 13 residues long. V dropped 5 bases and J dropped 15; count of bases not matched to a gene: 11. Germline CDR1 is SQVTM and CDR2 is ANQGSEA.

In its sample, this clone was seen a few times. V usage is TRBV7-2 and J usage is TRBJ2-7; TRBD2 matches at 10 bases. CDR3 length: 15 residues. Trimming cost V 1 base and J 6 bases; bases outside gene matches: 6. Germline-derived CDR1 and CDR2 are SGHTA and FQGNSA. The CDR3 bases are TGTGCCAGCAGCTTAGTAGCGGGAGGAGCGGTCGAGCAGTACTTC. Translated: CASSLVAGGAVEQYF.